The TCR beta chain described here comes from a study of cytomegalovirus exposure and HLA in healthy donors listed by TCRdb under 2017. Background on the whole study: The approximately 710 repertoires of the first cohort and the 120 validation repertoires were produced on the same platform, according to a later analysis. The study aimed to test whether signatures of past pathogen exposure could be identified by cataloging public T cell receptors. Along with the approximately 620-subject first cohort, a separate validation cohort of over a hundred different subjects was used. To predict cytomegalovirus infection status, the study brought together high-throughput TCR immunosequencing, statistical association of individual TCRs with disease status, and machine learning. Points the paper makes about the study in general: The authors suggested that the approach could potentially be extended to other disease states and immunological phenotypes. In the study, approximately 150 TCR beta chains were listed as associated with cytomegalovirus. Across donors, most TCR sequences were observed very rarely, whereas some public TCRs were present in many individuals. In vitro tests confirmed that a few of the cytomegalovirus-associated TCR beta chains recognize cytomegalovirus antigens. A later analysis had no HLA typing for the validation cohort, so co-occurrence there was scored across all 130 or so repertoires. The classifier was reported to diagnose cytomegalovirus status with high specificity and sensitivity in both the original and validation cohorts. Subsequent analysis determined that TCRs grouped into clusters in the first cohort also showed a tendency toward co-occurrence across the approximately 110 validation repertoires, and about 93% of cluster scores exceeded 0.

Preparation of the library involved the immunoSEQ multiplex PCR assay. Turning to the authors' computational methods: To diagnose cytomegalovirus status from the catalog of TCR beta chain sequences, a statistical classification framework was built. TCRdb provides this immuneACCESS table in a form limited to in-frame rearrangements. Some clones are lacking; in checked studies, under half of them reflect an unresolved V gene, and why the rest are absent is not known. V and J calls and clone size are copied from that table; D and trimming were computed from the DNA. This sample gives approximately 98,000 clones in total; around 85% of them show up just once. The ten largest make up over 2.5% of the sample. The donors belonged to the validation cohort of 90 to 150 subjects, which was separate from the roughly 680-subject first cohort. The CDR3, from cysteine to phenylalanine, totals 16 residues. CDR3 DNA is the only sequence kept; it has 48 bases, read in frame from the first base. CDR1 and CDR2 are drawn from the germline V gene: SGHAT, FQNNGV. V lost 0 bases and J lost 5 bases; the stretch between them is 16 bases long.

This clone has more than one count but fewer than ten. Its specific antigen is unknown. No qualities accompany the bases; no much larger clone lies one base away. The receptor comes from a woman aged 18-29 years in good health and CMV-seronegative. The chain is encoded by TRBV11-2 joined to TRBJ2-5; a weak D assignment points to TRBD1 (6 bases agree). The specimen was PBMCs. The bases are TGTGCCAGCAGCTTAGAAATATACAGAAGGGGGGAGACCCAGTACTTC. Translated, this is CASSLEIYRRGETQYF. Where the CDR3 stops, the reference TRBV11-2 and TRBJ2-5 genes take over; the full variable domain is EAGVAQSPRYKIIEKRQSVAFWCNPISGHATLYWYQQILGQGPKLLIQFQNNGVVDDSQLPKDRFSAERLKGVDSTLKIQPAKLEDSAVYLCASSLEIYRRGETQYFGPGTRLLVL.